This paragraph covers one T cell receptor (beta chain) sequence. What it binds is unknown. This entry comes from a study of T cell responses to AZD1222 COVID-19 vaccine. General study results and limits: Spike-specific TCR breadth rose after two AZD1222 doses, and depth rose as well. Clonal diversity was possibly underestimated, and white British individuals and females predominated among donors.

Clones were read by immunoSEQ multiplex PCR, and TCRdb kept only the in-frame ones, dropping some. The table includes around 58,000 clones, about 81% detected once. The germline CDR1 and CDR2 sequences are SGHTA and FQGNSA. The CDR3 has 15 amino acids. V lost 4 bases, J lost 6 bases, and 7 bases stayed unmatched. This rearrangement joins TRBV7-2 to TRBJ2-7; 12 bases map to TRBD2. This specimen was peripheral blood, taken on day 0 of AZD1222 vaccination. The clonotype comes from an adult in good health. The CDR3 spells CASSSSGGAWFEQYF. The CDR3 nucleotides are TGTGCCAGCAGCTCTAGCGGGGGGGCTTGGTTCGAGCAGTACTTC.